This T cell receptor (delta chain) was sequenced during a study of gamma-delta chains in newborns, infants, children. Whole-study context: Microbial exposure reportedly drives polyclonal innate γδ T cell expansion after birth.

With CATT, TCRdb re-called clones from the reads. The sample has about 3,800 delta-chain clones, about 4% seen once. This CDR3 region has 17 residues. CDR1 and CDR2 (germline): GEAIGNYY, EKD. Between the trimmed V and J ends, which lost 3 bases and 0 bases, there was a span of 19 bases. The sample was blood. The chain links TRDV2 to TRDJ1; possible D gene TRDD2, 5 bases. This TCR derives from a child who was a newborn, infant or young child, either healthy, febrile or measles-vaccinated (not recorded which). This chain's CDR3 is CACDPLRTARYTDKLIF. Here the CDR3 DNA reads TGTGCCTGTGACCCCCTTCGAACTGCGCGGTACACCGATAAACTCATCTTT.